This T cell receptor beta chain was sequenced for a study of shared clonotypes between healthy human individuals. In regard to this clone: Distinct nucleotide sequences in the sample also encode this CDR3.

The germline V gene has CDR1 SGHAT and CDR2 FQNNGV. The CDR3 covers 16 residues. The V and J ends lost 1 base and 2 bases, in that order; junction bases with no gene match: 3. Profiled with immunoSEQ multiplex PCR; TCRdb holds only in-frame clones, not every one. The profile shows some 2,400,000 clones, approximately 96% of them singletons. The chain recombines TRBV11-2 with TRBJ2-2; TRBD2 aligns across 8 bases. This clonotype was obtained from a man younger than 35 in good health. The sequenced sample was naive CD4+ T cells sorted from blood. Indicated subset: CD45RA+ positively selected. CDR3 sequence reads: CASSLGGGKNTGELFF. CDR3 nucleotides: TGTGCCAGCAGCTTAGGCGGGGGGAAAAACACCGGGGAGCTGTTTTTT.